The 4 T cell receptor beta chains reported below all come from one sample, sequenced in a study of shared T cell receptors in the human thymus. Sequencing used immunoSEQ multiplex PCR; TCRdb keeps in-frame clones, though not all of them. The table has about 710,000 clones, around 87% seen once. The same data also went into a second study, on human thymus T cells.

Material: thymocytes. The source is a boy less than two years old with a congenital heart defect.

The CDR3 nucleotides read TGTGCCAGCAGTTCAGGGGGGACAAGTACCTACGAGCAGTACTTC. Its translation is CASSSGGTSTYEQYF. The V call is TRBV28, the J call TRBJ2-7, with TRBD1 as a possible D gene (7 bases). The CDR3 sequence is 15 residues long. V lost 4 bases, J lost 2 bases, and 15 bases lay in between. The germline gives CDR1 MDHEN, CDR2 SYDVKM. Looking up the rest from reference TRBV28 and TRBJ2-7 gives the full variable domain: DVKVTQSSRYLVKRTGEKVFLECVQDMDHENMFWYRQDPGLGLRLIYFSYDVKMKEKGDIPEGYSVSREKKERFSLILESASTNQTSMYLCASSSGGTSTYEQYFGPGTRLTVT.

V usage is TRBV9 and J usage is TRBJ1-1, with 7 bases aligning to TRBD1. Trimming removed 0 bases from V and 0 bases from J; junction bases left unmatched: 5. The CDR3 spans 16 residues. Germline V gene data show CDR1 as SGDLS and CDR2 as YYNGEE. The CDR3 spells CASSVEGQPMNTEAFF. As DNA, the CDR3 is TGTGCCAGCAGCGTAGAGGGACAGCCCATGAACACTGAAGCTTTCTTT.

The rearrangement joins TRBV9 to TRBJ2-1, with 13 nucleotides matching TRBD2. The CDR3 spans 18 residues. The V and J ends lost 3 bases and 6 bases, in that order; junction bases with no gene match: 12. Germline assignment: CDR1 SGDLS and CDR2 YYNGEE. The CDR3 loop reads CASSDIGLAGVDGNEQFF. The CDR3 nucleotides are TGTGCCAGCAGCGACATCGGACTAGCGGGGGTTGACGGCAATGAGCAGTTCTTC.

The chain is built from TRBV10-3 and TRBJ1-5; 8 nucleotides line up with TRBD1. Germline V CDR1 and CDR2: ENHRY, SYGVKD. The V gene end was trimmed by 0 bases and the J gene end by 5 bases; junction bases not matched to a gene: 3. CDR3 length: 15 amino acids. The CDR3 sequence is CAISESTGGDQPQHF. DNA for the CDR3: TGTGCCATCAGTGAGTCAACAGGGGGGGATCAGCCCCAGCATTTT.